The 20 T cell receptor beta chains given below trace back to one sample, sequenced in a study of OX40 agonist ivuxolimab in advanced cancers. Sequencing used immunoSEQ multiplex PCR; TCRdb keeps in-frame clones, though not all of them. Of tens of thousands of clones in the sample, approximately 92% were seen once. The source was CD4+ or CD8+ T cells sorted from blood, collected in a trial of the OX40 agonist ivuxolimab. These receptors all stem from an adult with an advanced solid tumor such as melanoma, head and neck, liver or kidney cancer.

The chain employs TRBV27 and TRBJ2-1; 9 bases are a match to TRBD2. Trimming at V came to 2 bases and at J to 5 bases, leaving 4 bases not matched to a gene. This CDR3 region has 15 residues. Germline assignment: CDR1 MNHEY and CDR2 SMNVEV (reference sequence). The CDR3 sequence: CASSLALAGHNEQFF. CDR3 DNA sequence: TGTGCCAGCAGTTTAGCCCTAGCGGGACACAATGAGCAGTTCTTC.

This chain joins TRBV10-3 and TRBJ1-6, with 9 bases fitting TRBD1. V gave up 11 bases and J gave up 7 bases; unmatched junction bases: 9. Germline V CDR1 and CDR2: ENHRY, SYGVKD. The CDR3 is made up of 14 amino acids. The CDR3 region has the DNA TGTGCCGTTAAGGGGGACAGGGACAATTCACCCCTCCACTTT. Translating gives CAVKGDRDNSPLHF.

Judged by abundance, this clone is medium-sized. The chain joins TRBV6-8 to TRBJ1-6; D ambiguous. This CDR3 spans 20 amino acids. V gave up 4 bases and J gave up 0 bases, with 22 bases separating them. Germline-derived CDR1 and CDR2 are MNHGY and SAAAGT. CDR3 in amino acids: CASSFFETPRISSYNSPLHF. For the CDR3, the DNA is TGTGCCAGCAGTTTTTTCGAAACACCGCGGATAAGCTCCTATAATTCACCCCTCCACTTT.

This chain connects TRBV9 to TRBJ1-1; weak D call: TRBD1 (5 bases). Germline CDR1 and CDR2: SGDLS and YYNGEE. The CDR3 covers 11 residues. The CDR3 DNA follows: TGTGCGCCGGGGGGGAACACTGAAGCTTTCTTT. It translates to CAPGGNTEAFF.

The V call is TRBV5-6, the J call TRBJ1-1, with D possibly being TRBD1 (5 bases). Trimming took 1 base from V and 5 from J, leaving 9 bases between them. The germline CDR1 and CDR2 sequences are SGHDT and YYEEEE. The CDR3 loop spans 13 amino acids. The CDR3 DNA sequence: TGTGCCAGCAGCTTGTGGGGGTTGACTGAAGCTTTCTTT. Encoded protein: CASSLWGLTEAFF. Drawing the rest from reference TRBV5-6 and TRBJ1-1, the complete variable domain is DAGVTQSPTHLIKTRGQQVTLRCSPKSGHDTVSWYQQALGQGPQFIFQYYEEEERQRGNFPDRFSGHQFPNYSSELNVNALLLGDSALYLCASSLWGLTEAFFGQGTRLTVV.

This chain joins TRBV19 and TRBJ1-4; 12 bases are a match to TRBD1. This CDR3 has 13 residues. The junction had 4 bases not matched to a gene; V was cut back by 9 bases and J by 8 bases. CDR1 is LNHDA and CDR2 is SQIVND in the germline V gene (reference sequence). The DNA of the CDR3 is TGTGCCAGCTCCGGGACAGGGGGCGAAAAACTGTTTTTT. This translates into CASSGTGGEKLFF.

J is TRBJ2-5 and V is TRBV7-9; no reliable D call. The CDR3 is 13 residues long. In germline, CDR1 is SEHNR, CDR2 FQNEAQ (reference sequence). V lost 2 bases, J lost 2 bases, and 6 bases lay in between. The CDR3 bases are TGTGCCAGCAGCTTATGGGTGCAAGAGACCCAGTACTTC. Translation gives CASSLWVQETQYF.

The chain employs TRBV6-1 and TRBJ1-4; TRBD1 matches 7 bases. V shed 3 bases and J 10 bases; nucleotides not matched to a gene: 17. The CDR3 runs to 17 residues. Per the germline V gene, CDR1 is MNHNS and CDR2 is SASEGT. This CDR3 reads CASSDTRGRALWRKLFF. DNA of the CDR3: TGTGCCAGCAGTGACACGAGGGGGCGGGCGCTTTGGAGAAAACTGTTTTTT.

The chain links TRBV18 to TRBJ2-7; D ambiguous. Germline CDR1 is KGHSH and CDR2 is LQKENI. The CDR3 length is 14 residues. The V gene lost 2 bases and the J gene lost 0 bases, with 8 bases spanning the gap. CDR3 sequence reads: CASSPERSSYEQYV. In nucleotides, the CDR3 is TGTGCCAGCTCACCAGAACGGAGCTCCTACGAGCAGTACGTC.

The CDR3 DNA is TGTGCCAGTGGGCGAGCGGGAGGGTCCCACAATGAGCAGTTCTTC. This translates into CASGRAGGSHNEQFF. The chain employs TRBV19 and TRBJ2-1, with 10 bases aligning to TRBD2. The germline gives CDR1 LNHDA, CDR2 SQIVND (reference sequence). Unmatched junction bases numbered 9, after V lost 8 bases and J lost 5 bases. CDR3 length: 15 residues.

This clone was seen more than once but under ten times. CDR3 amino acids: CAIPGQNGYTF. CDR3 coding DNA: TGTGCCATTCCTGGACAGAATGGCTACACCTTC. The rearrangement links TRBV19 to TRBJ1-2, with D maybe TRBD1 (6 bases). Trimming pared 10 bases from V and 6 bases from J, leaving 12 bases between. The V gene's germline CDR1 is LNHDA and CDR2 SQIVND (reference sequence). The length of the CDR3 is 11 residues.

This rearrangement joins TRBV28 to TRBJ1-5; TRBD1 matches 9 bases. After removal of 6 bases from V and 7 bases from J, the junction contained 7 bases not matched to a gene. Per the germline V gene, CDR1 is MDHEN and CDR2 is SYDVKM. The CDR3 has 14 amino acids. The CDR3 nucleotides read TGTGCCAGCAGCCTCGGGGGGACAGGGCAGCCCCAGCATTTT. This gives the protein CASSLGGTGQPQHF. Based on the CDR3 plus reference TRBV28 and TRBJ1-5, the full variable domain is DVKVTQSSRYLVKRTGEKVFLECVQDMDHENMFWYRQDPGLGLRLIYFSYDVKMKEKGDIPEGYSVSREKKERFSLILESASTNQTSMYLCASSLGGTGQPQHFGDGTRLSIL.

The rearrangement uses TRBV4-3 and TRBJ1-1; 8 bases agree with TRBD1. CDR1 and CDR2 from the germline V gene are LGHNA and YSLEER. With V trimmed by 0 bases and J by 2 bases, 8 bases remained unmatched. This CDR3 is 17 amino acids long. CDR3 DNA: TGCGCCAGCAGCCAAGACCTTTTGACAGGGGCTAACACTGAAGCTTTCTTT. Translating it yields CASSQDLLTGANTEAFF.

The chain joins TRBV19 to TRBJ2-1, with D unclear. Trimming removed 3 bases from V and 5 bases from J, with 8 bases in between. Germline loops: CDR1 LNHDA, CDR2 SQIVND (reference sequence). The CDR3 has 13 amino acids. CDR3 nucleotide sequence: TGTGCCAGTAGTATTGTTTGGGACAATGAGCAGTTCTTC. Its translation is CASSIVWDNEQFF. Together with reference TRBV19 and TRBJ2-1, the CDR3 gives the full variable domain: DGGITQSPKYLFRKEGQNVTLSCEQNLNHDAMYWYRQDPGQGLRLIYYSQIVNDFQKGDIAEGYSVSREKKESFPLTVTSAQKNPTAFYLCASSIVWDNEQFFGPGTRLTVL.

The chain recombines TRBV7-9 with TRBJ2-2; 12 nucleotides match TRBD2. V shed 7 bases and J 1 base; nucleotides not matched to a gene: 13. The germline CDR1 and CDR2 sequences are SEHNR and FQNEAQ (reference sequence). This CDR3 comprises 19 residues. CDR3 loop: CASIYLVLAGGRNTGELFF. CDR3 in DNA: TGTGCCAGCATCTATCTAGTACTAGCGGGAGGCAGGAACACCGGGGAGCTGTTTTTT.

CDR3 DNA: TGTGCCATCAGTGAGTCGCCAGAAGATGGCTACACCTTC. It yields the protein CAISESPEDGYTF. The chain joins TRBV10-3 to TRBJ1-2, with unresolved D. V gave up 0 bases and J gave up 6 bases, with 8 bases separating them. Per the germline V gene, CDR1 is ENHRY and CDR2 is SYGVKD. This CDR3 is built from 13 residues.

The V call is TRBV4-2, the J call TRBJ1-1; unclear D gene. The V gene's germline CDR1 is LGHNA and CDR2 YNFKEQ. Between the trimmed V and J ends, which lost 0 bases and 1 base, there was a span of 21 bases. The CDR3 sequence is 19 residues long. The CDR3 DNA follows: TGTGCCAGCAGCCAAGAGTCAAACCTCAAATGGGGATCGAACACTGAAGCTTTCTTT. Translating gives CASSQESNLKWGSNTEAFF.

The chain carries TRBV30 and TRBJ1-5, with a tentative D call TRBD1 (5 bases). The germline V gene has CDR1 GTSNPN and CDR2 SVGIG (reference sequence). The germline V and J ends were trimmed by 2 bases and 7 bases, with 15 bases remaining between them. The CDR3 length is 14 residues. CDR3 bases: TGTGCCTGGAGTTTTAGACAGAACTCCCAGCCCCAGCATTTT. Translated: CAWSFRQNSQPQHF.

The chain joins TRBV28 to TRBJ1-1; a weak D match, TRBD1 (6 bases). V was pared by 1 base and J by 4 bases, with 19 bases between. CDR1 MDHEN and CDR2 SYDVKM come from the germline V gene. The CDR3 loop spans 17 amino acids. The CDR3 reads CASSLFGDREGGTEAFF. The CDR3 DNA is TGTGCCAGCAGTTTATTCGGTGATCGGGAAGGGGGCACTGAAGCTTTCTTT.

This clone ranks as medium-sized. The V call is TRBV19, the J call TRBJ1-1, with 8 bases matching TRBD1. J lost 7 bases, V lost 4 bases, and 8 bases had no gene match. Germline CDR1 LNHDA, CDR2 SQIVND (reference sequence). The CDR3 length is 14 residues. CDR3 sequence: CASSTPGQAHEAFF. The DNA of the CDR3 is TGTGCCAGTAGTACCCCGGGACAGGCTCATGAAGCTTTCTTT.